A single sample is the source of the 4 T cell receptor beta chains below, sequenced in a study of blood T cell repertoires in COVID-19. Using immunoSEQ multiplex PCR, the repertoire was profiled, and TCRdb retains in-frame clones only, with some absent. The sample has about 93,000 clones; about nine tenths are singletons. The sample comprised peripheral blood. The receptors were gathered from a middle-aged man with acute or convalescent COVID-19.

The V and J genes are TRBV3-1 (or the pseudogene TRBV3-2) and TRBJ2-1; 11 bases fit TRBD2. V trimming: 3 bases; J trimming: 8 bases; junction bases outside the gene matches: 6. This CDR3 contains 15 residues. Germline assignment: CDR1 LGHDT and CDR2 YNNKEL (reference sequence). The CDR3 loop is CASSHTSGSWDEQFF. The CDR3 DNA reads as TGTGCCAGCAGCCACACTAGCGGGAGTTGGGATGAGCAGTTCTTC.

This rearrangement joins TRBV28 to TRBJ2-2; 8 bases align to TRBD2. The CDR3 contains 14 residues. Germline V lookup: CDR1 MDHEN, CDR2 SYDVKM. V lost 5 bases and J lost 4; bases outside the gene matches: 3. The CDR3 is CASSVSGVTGELFF. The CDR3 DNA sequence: TGTGCCAGCAGTGTTAGCGGGGTCACCGGGGAGCTGTTTTTT.

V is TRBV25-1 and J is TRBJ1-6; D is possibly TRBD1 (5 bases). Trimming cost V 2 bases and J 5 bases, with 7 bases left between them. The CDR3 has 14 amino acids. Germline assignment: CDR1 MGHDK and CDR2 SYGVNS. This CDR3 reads CASSEGHNNSPLHF. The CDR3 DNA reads TGTGCCAGCAGTGAAGGACATAATAATTCACCCCTCCACTTT.

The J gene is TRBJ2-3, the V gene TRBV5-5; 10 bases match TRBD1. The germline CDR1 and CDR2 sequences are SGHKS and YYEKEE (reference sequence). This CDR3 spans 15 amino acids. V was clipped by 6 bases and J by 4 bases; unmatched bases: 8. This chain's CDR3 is CASTQGQGVADTQYF. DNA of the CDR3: TGTGCCAGCACCCAAGGACAGGGGGTTGCAGATACGCAGTATTTT.